This T cell receptor (beta chain) was observed in a study of cytomegalovirus exposure and HLA in healthy donors. Findings of the study overall: The study designated 164 TCR beta chains cytomegalovirus-associated. Earlier analysis found most TCR beta V segments productive about 90% or about 30% of the time.

Germline V lookup: CDR1 MNHEY, CDR2 SMNVEV (reference sequence). This CDR3 contains 13 residues. V was pared by 6 bases and J by 1 base, with 10 bases between. 60 Vbeta and 13 Jbeta primers were used in PCR. Profiling relied on immunoSEQ multiplex PCR, and the TCRdb table lists in-frame clones only, not all of them. The sample shows about 110,000 clones, around 75% of them seen only once. In this sample, this clone turned up a few times. The target antigen is unknown. The source material was PBMCs. This sequence originates from a man aged 35-49 years in good health and CMV-seronegative. The rearrangement uses TRBV27 and TRBJ2-7, with D possibly being TRBD1 (5 bases). The CDR3 is CASRPTASYEQYF. CDR3 bases: TGTGCCAGCAGGCCGACAGCTTCCTACGAGCAGTACTTC.